The 7 T cell receptor beta chains reported below all come from one sample, sequenced in a study of T cells in tuberculosis (dated by TCRdb to 2016 to 2019). Library prep was done by the immunoSEQ multiplex PCR assay. In its TCRdb copy, this immuneACCESS table keeps in-frame sequences only and misses some clones. Where compared with another copy, unresolved V genes explain less than half of these, and the others have no known cause. Within this sample are around 50,000 clones, with around 90% of them counted one time only. The ten top clones hold 21% of the sample. PBMC were thawed, rested overnight, stained with a GMM-loaded CD1B tetramer, a Live/Dead dye and anti-CD3, and then sorted on a FACS Aria II. CD1B tetramers were loaded with C32 glucose monomycolate purified from Rhodococcus equi. The specimen sequenced was CD1b-GMM tetramer-negative cells sorted from PBMCs. The sample's cell subset or site label, decoded: T cells not binding CD1B-GMM tetramer, sorted from same donor. All receptors derive from an adult woman with latent tuberculosis.

Here the CDR3 DNA reads TGTGCCAGCAGCTTAGAGACAGGGGGCTCTCAGCCCCAGCATTTT. It encodes CASSLETGGSQPQHF. The chain has TRBV7-2 and TRBJ1-5, with 10 bases fitting TRBD1. The germline V gene encodes CDR1 SGHTA and CDR2 FQGNSA. Trimming at V came to 1 base and at J to 6 bases, leaving 3 bases not matched to a gene. This CDR3 has 15 amino acids.

CDR3 amino acids: CASGWSGRGEQYF. Written as DNA, the CDR3 is TGTGCCAGTGGTTGGAGCGGCCGCGGAGAGCAGTACTTC. This rearrangement joins TRBV19 to TRBJ2-7; tentatively, D is TRBD2 (5 bases). Germline V lookup: CDR1 LNHDA, CDR2 SQIVND (reference sequence). This CDR3 is 13 amino acids long. V was clipped by 8 bases and J by 7 bases, with 18 bases between them.

The chain combines TRBV30 with TRBJ1-4; 7 bases map to TRBD1. The CDR3 runs to 13 residues. V trimming: 4 bases; J trimming: 4 bases; junction bases outside the gene matches: 3. Germline CDR1 reads GTSNPN; CDR2 reads SVGIG (reference sequence). The CDR3 DNA reads as TGTGCCTGGAAACAGGGGAATAATGAAAAACTGTTTTTT. Protein: CAWKQGNNEKLFF.

The chain links TRBV7-2 to TRBJ2-1, with D uncertain. CDR3 length: 15 residues. Germline V gene data show CDR1 as SGHTA and CDR2 as FQGNSA. The V gene lost 5 bases and the J gene lost 2 bases, with 13 bases spanning the gap. The CDR3 spells CASSHPVEAYNEQFF. CDR3 nucleotides: TGTGCCAGCAGCCACCCTGTAGAGGCCTACAATGAGCAGTTCTTC.

The chain employs TRBV2 and TRBJ2-3, with D maybe TRBD1 (6 bases). V shed 7 bases and J shed 3 bases, with 11 bases lying between them. The CDR3 loop spans 13 amino acids. Germline values: CDR1 SNHLY, CDR2 FYNNEI. Here the CDR3 reads CASTRTATDTQYF. CDR3 in DNA: TGTGCCAGCACCCGGACAGCGACAGATACGCAGTATTTT.

The V gene is TRBV5-1, the J gene TRBJ2-7, with TRBD2 as a possible D gene (6 bases). Germline-derived CDR1 and CDR2 are SGHRS and YFSETQ. This CDR3 has 13 amino acids. V gave up 0 bases and J gave up 4 bases, with 8 bases separating them. The CDR3 reads CASSLGREYEQYF. CDR3 bases: TGCGCCAGCAGCTTGGGACGGGAGTACGAGCAGTACTTC.

J is TRBJ1-4 and V is TRBV9; the D gene is possibly TRBD1 (5 bases). Between the trimmed V and J ends, which lost 0 bases and 6 bases, there was a span of 15 bases. There are 16 residues in the CDR3. Germline V lookup: CDR1 SGDLS, CDR2 YYNGEE. Here the CDR3 DNA reads TGTGCCAGCAGCGTAGGCGCCCGTGGGGGGGATGAAAAACTGTTTTTT. This sequence encodes CASSVGARGGDEKLFF.